This T cell receptor beta chain was found in a study of T cells after posttransplantation cyclophosphamide. Overall study results and limits: Donor CD8+ memory clones often dominated recipient blood repertoires at later times.

A note on this clone: Antigen: not known.

The protocol was immunoSEQ multiplex PCR, while the TCRdb copy is restricted to in-frame clones and leaves out a portion. The sample has some 39,000 clones, none seen only once. The CDR3 is 14 amino acids. Germline CDR1 reads SGDLS; CDR2 reads YYNGEE. Losses at the gene ends were 4 bases for V and 9 bases for J; bases not matched to a gene: 9. The chain couples TRBV9 to TRBJ1-4; 7 bases fit TRBD1. The clonotype comes from a girl between 10 and 17 years old in good health, CMV-negative, and a related stem cell transplant donor. Sequences were obtained from PBMCs. CDR3 sequence reads: CASSPTGALKKLFF. CDR3 sequence (DNA): TGTGCCAGCAGCCCTACAGGGGCCCTGAAAAAACTGTTTTTT.